This entry lists 11 T cell receptor beta chains sequenced from one sample in a study of OX40 agonist ivuxolimab in advanced cancers. Libraries were built with the immunoSEQ multiplex PCR assay. As stored in TCRdb, this immuneACCESS dataset retains in-frame rearrangements with V and J assigned. A fraction of the clones does not appear; measured against another copy, unresolved V genes explain less than half of the discrepancy, and the remainder lacks a known reason. In all, the sample holds about 12,000 clones, and 80% to 90% of those were seen once. Over 12% of the sample is in the top ten clones. Sequences were derived from CD4+ or CD8+ T cells sorted from blood, sampled in a trial of the OX40 agonist ivuxolimab. The receptors were sampled from an adult with an advanced solid tumor such as melanoma, head and neck, liver or kidney cancer.

V gene TRBV28 combines with J gene TRBJ1-5; perhaps TRBD1 as D (6 bases). V shed 7 bases and J shed 7 bases, with 14 bases lying between them. Germline values: CDR1 MDHEN, CDR2 SYDVKM. The CDR3 totals 13 residues. This CDR3 reads CASTGVVGQPQHF. The CDR3 DNA reads as TGTGCCAGCACAGGGGTTGTAGGGCAGCCCCAGCATTTT. The full variable domain, completed using reference TRBV28 and TRBJ1-5, is DVKVTQSSRYLVKRTGEKVFLECVQDMDHENMFWYRQDPGLGLRLIYFSYDVKMKEKGDIPEGYSVSREKKERFSLILESASTNQTSMYLCASTGVVGQPQHFGDGTRLSIL.

The chain joins TRBV28 to TRBJ2-7; unclear D gene. The CDR3 has 15 amino acids. The V end was cut by 3 bases, the J end by 2 bases, with 14 bases between. The germline V gene encodes CDR1 MDHEN and CDR2 SYDVKM. CDR3: CASSFLQERTYEQYF. CDR3 coding DNA: TGTGCCAGCAGTTTCCTGCAGGAGAGGACCTACGAGCAGTACTTC.

This sequence joins TRBV10-3 and TRBJ2-7, with 7 bases aligning to TRBD1. Looked up from germline, CDR1 is ENHRY and CDR2 is SYGVKD. The CDR3 has 15 amino acids. The junction had 8 bases not matched to a gene; V was cut back by 3 bases and J by 3 bases. The CDR3 region has the DNA TGTGCCATCAGTGACCCGGGACAGACGAGCTACGAGCAGTACTTC. Encoded protein: CAISDPGQTSYEQYF.

This clone has just a few counts. The chain links TRBV11-2 to TRBJ1-1; D gene uncertain. The CDR3 totals 13 residues. The germline V gene encodes CDR1 SGHAT and CDR2 FQNNGV. V lost 2 bases and J lost 2, with 6 bases in between. CDR3 DNA: TGTGCCAGCAGCTTATACGGTAACACTGAAGCTTTCTTT. Residues: CASSLYGNTEAFF.

The CDR3 here is CASSLLGFENEQFF. CDR3 nucleotide sequence: TGTGCCAGCAGCTTGTTGGGGTTCGAGAATGAGCAGTTCTTC. The V call is TRBV5-5, the J call TRBJ2-1; D unresolved. The V end lost 1 base, the J end lost 7 bases, and 12 bases lay between the germline ends. The CDR3 totals 14 residues. Germline-derived CDR1 and CDR2 are SGHKS and YYEKEE (reference sequence).

The V call is TRBV19, the J call TRBJ2-1; 7 bases agree with TRBD2. The germline V gene has CDR1 LNHDA and CDR2 SQIVND (reference sequence). This CDR3 contains 13 residues. V shed 5 bases and J 4 bases; nucleotides not matched to a gene: 2. The CDR3 DNA is TGTGCCAGTAGTCTACTAGCGTACAATGAGCAGTTCTTC. This sequence encodes CASSLLAYNEQFF.

The rearrangement links TRBV4-1 to TRBJ1-1, with D possibly being TRBD1 (5 bases). CDR1 and CDR2 from the germline V gene are MGHRA and YSYEKL. The V gene lost 4 bases and the J gene lost 6 bases, with 15 bases spanning the gap. This CDR3 spans 14 amino acids. The CDR3 sequence is CASSLQGGRAEAFF. CDR3 DNA sequence: TGCGCCAGCAGCCTGCAGGGAGGGCGTGCTGAAGCTTTCTTT.

This clone was seen once. This chain connects TRBV27 to TRBJ1-3; 7 nucleotides line up with TRBD1. Per the germline V gene, CDR1 is MNHEY and CDR2 is SMNVEV (reference sequence). The V and J ends lost 6 bases and 2 bases, in that order; junction bases with no gene match: 16. The CDR3 contains 18 residues. The DNA for the CDR3 is TGTGCCAGCAGCCCCTTTGGGGCGCGACAGGGAACTGGAAACACCATATATTTT. This translates into CASSPFGARQGTGNTIYF.

The chain employs TRBV9 and TRBJ2-5; 8 positions match TRBD2. Germline V gives CDR1 SGDLS, CDR2 YYNGEE. The J segment lost 5 bases and the V segment lost 4 bases, leaving 10 bases of the junction unmatched. The CDR3 totals 15 residues. This CDR3 is CASSHGGEGLETQYF. The CDR3 bases are TGTGCCAGCAGCCACGGGGGGGAGGGCCTGGAGACCCAGTACTTC.

V and J are TRBV14 and TRBJ2-7; D is perhaps TRBD1 (5 bases). This CDR3 is 15 amino acids long. CDR1 and CDR2 from the germline V gene are SGHDN and FVKESK. Trimming shortened V by 3 bases and J by 1 base, and 13 bases separated the two germline ends. The CDR3 bases are TGTGCCAGCAGCCAGGGTCAGGGTCCTTCCTACGAGCAGTACTTC. Protein product: CASSQGQGPSYEQYF.

The V call is TRBV7-9, the J call TRBJ2-1; a possible D gene is TRBD1 (7 bases). Germline V CDR1 and CDR2: SEHNR, FQNEAQ (reference sequence). With 5 bases removed from V and 5 bases from J, the gap between germline ends came to 19 bases. This CDR3 contains 16 residues. This CDR3 reads CASSPGWRGLNNEQFF. The DNA of the CDR3 is TGTGCCAGCAGCCCCGGGTGGAGGGGGCTCAACAATGAGCAGTTCTTC.